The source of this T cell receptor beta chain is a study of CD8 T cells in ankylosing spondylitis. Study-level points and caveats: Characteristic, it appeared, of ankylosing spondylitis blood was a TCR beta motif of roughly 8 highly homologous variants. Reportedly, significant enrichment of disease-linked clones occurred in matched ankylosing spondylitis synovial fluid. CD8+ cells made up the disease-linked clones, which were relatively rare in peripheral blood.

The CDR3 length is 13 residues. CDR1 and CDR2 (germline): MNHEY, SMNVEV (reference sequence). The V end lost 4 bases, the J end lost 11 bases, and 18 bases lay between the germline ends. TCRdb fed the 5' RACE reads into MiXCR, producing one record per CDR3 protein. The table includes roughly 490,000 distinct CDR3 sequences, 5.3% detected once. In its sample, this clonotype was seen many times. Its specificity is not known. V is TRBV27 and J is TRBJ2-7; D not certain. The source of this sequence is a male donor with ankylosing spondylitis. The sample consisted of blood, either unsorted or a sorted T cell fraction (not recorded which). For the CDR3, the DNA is TGTGCCAGCAGTTCCGGGCTCCCCACCGTGGAGTACTTC. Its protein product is CASSSGLPTVEYF.